This TCR beta chain appears in the sequencing data of a study of breast tumors, draining lymph nodes, adjacent tissues. Trimming removed 2 bases from V and 3 bases from J, with 11 bases in between. In germline, CDR1 is MNHEY, CDR2 SVGEGT. The CDR3 contains 15 residues. Whole-study results and caveats: Tumor and nontumor repertoires were significantly more similar in luminal-like than in basal-like breast cancer. Tumor TCR diversity was below lymph nodes but above nontumor tissue. That most tumor T cells come from lymph nodes remained unproven.

TCRdb independently ran MiXCR on the multiplex PCR reads; one entry per CDR3 protein. Of 180,000 or so distinct CDR3 sequences listed, 31% are singletons. Samples came from axillary lymph nodes draining the breast cancer. This clonotype was recorded at least ten times. As yet, its antigen is unknown. The source material was axillary lymph node tissue. The receptor comes from a female donor with breast cancer. Some clones in this sample may be carry-over from other donors' samples. The chain recombines TRBV6-2 or TRBV6-3 with TRBJ1-5; D is ambiguous. The DNA for the CDR3 is TGTGCCAGCAGTTACAGTCGTACGAACAATCAGCCCCAGCATTTT. This sequence encodes CASSYSRTNNQPQHF.